The TCR beta chain under discussion was sequenced for a study of T cell clusters in autoimmune cytopenias. TRB rearrangements were amplified by touch-down multiplex PCR with mixed TRB-A/B primers. Each CDR3 protein gets one entry in TCRdb, which reprocessed the multiplex PCR reads and gives no DNA. Here the sample table reports under 6,500 distinct CDR3 sequences. This clonotype is called medium-sized (0.01 to 0.1%) based on its frequency. Roughly 40,000 genome equivalents of blood DNA were amplified for TRB. This CDR3 is built from 12 residues. The germline gives CDR1 SQVTM, CDR2 ANQGSEA. This sample was shared with a second study, whose subject was T cell repertoires in aging, cancer and after chemotherapy.

The V gene is TRBV29-1, the J gene TRBJ1-5; TCRdb calls TRBD1, which cannot be checked without DNA. Sequenced input: peripheral blood. This clonotype was obtained from a human donor in good health. The CDR3 reads CSVGTGGGTEHF.